The 13 T cell receptor beta chains presented below share a single source sample, sequenced in a study of beta chain features in type 1 diabetes. Overall study results and limits: All four CD4+ subsets of Type 1 diabetes patients contained TCRB CDR3s that were moderately but significantly shorter.

Reverse transcription of all isolated RNA meant that expressed TCRB transcripts were sequenced. This table comes from immunoSEQ multiplex PCR, and its TCRdb copy is limited to in-frame clones, with some not included. This sample has 100,000 to 150,000 clones; around 15% occur once, and the top ten carry approximately 2.5%. These receptors have no known antigen. Sequenced material: central memory CD4+ T cells from blood. The receptors here all came from a man between 18 and 29 years old with type 1 diabetes.

This clone was observed a few times. The genes are TRBV7-2 and TRBJ2-7, with 15 bases matching TRBD2. V lost 0 bases and J lost 5; bases outside the gene matches: 2. The CDR3 sequence is 16 residues long. Germline V gene sequence: CDR1 SGHTA, CDR2 FQGNSA. DNA for the CDR3: TGTGCCAGCAGCTTAGCGCGGACTAGCGGGGGGGACGAGCAGTACTTC. It translates to CASSLARTSGGDEQYF.

The chain combines TRBV18 with TRBJ1-2; D gene uncertain. The CDR3 is 14 amino acids. The V and J ends lost 3 bases and 6 bases respectively, with 14 bases between them. From germline, CDR1 is KGHSH and CDR2 LQKENI. The CDR3 spells CASSPRYAVDGYTF. In nucleotides, the CDR3 is TGTGCCAGCTCACCCAGGTACGCGGTGGATGGCTACACCTTC.

A note on this clone: One junction end disagrees with the germline gene, perhaps due to a read error. The V call is TRBV7-7, the J call TRBJ2-5; D may match TRBD1 or TRBD2 (6 bases each). Germline-derived CDR1 and CDR2 are SSHAT and FNYEAQ (reference sequence). CDR3 length: 15 residues. CDR3 in DNA: TGTGCTAGCAGCCCAGAGGGGGGCGCCCAAGAGACCCAGTACTTC. Protein: CASSPEGGAQETQYF.

This clone has only a few counts. The chain couples TRBV10-3 to TRBJ2-2; either TRBD1 or TRBD2 may fit D (5 bases each). Germline V gene sequence: CDR1 ENHRY, CDR2 SYGVKD. The ends were cut back, 10 bases at V and 3 bases at J, with 15 bases in the middle. CDR3 length: 14 residues. The CDR3 bases are TGTGCCACACACTGGGACGGCGACACCGGGGAGCTGTTTTTT. As protein: CATHWDGDTGELFF.

This clone showed up just a few times. V gene TRBV18 combines with J gene TRBJ2-4; D possibly matches TRBD1 or TRBD2 (5 bases each). Per germline, CDR1 KGHSH and CDR2 LQKENI. CDR3 size: 14 residues. V was clipped by 3 bases and J by 8 bases, with 14 bases between them. DNA of the CDR3: TGTGCCAGCTCACCGGGGGATCAGGGAGACATTCAGTACTTC. This translates into CASSPGDQGDIQYF.

The chain has TRBV20-1 and TRBJ2-5, with D tentatively TRBD1 (5 bases). There are 11 residues in the CDR3. CDR1 is DFQATT, CDR2 SNEGSKA, per germline (reference sequence). V was cut by 2 bases and J by 4 bases, with 5 bases left in between. For the CDR3, the DNA is TGCAGTGCTAGACAGGGAGAGACCCAGTACTTC. Encoded protein: CSARQGETQYF.

This clone occurred a few times. This rearrangement joins TRBV28 to TRBJ2-7; 8 bases line up with TRBD1. CDR3 size: 18 residues. Unmatched junction bases numbered 17, after V lost 5 bases and J lost 2 bases. Per germline, CDR1 MDHEN and CDR2 SYDVKM. The CDR3, as DNA: TGTGCCAGCAGTCTTATCCCGGGGGTAGTGACAGGGGCCTACGAGCAGTACTTC. It is translated as CASSLIPGVVTGAYEQYF.

The rearrangement joins TRBV19 to TRBJ2-5; D gene unclear. CDR3 size: 14 residues. V lost 2 bases, J lost 5 bases, and 12 bases lay in between. Germline values: CDR1 LNHDA, CDR2 SQIVND (reference sequence). Written as DNA, the CDR3 is TGTGCCAGTAGTATAAACGGACGGGCGGAGACCCAGTACTTC. As protein: CASSINGRAETQYF.

This clone was observed a few times. V usage is TRBV7-8 and J usage is TRBJ2-2; D unclear. Germline CDR1 and CDR2: SGHVS and FQNEAQ. Deletions cut 7 bases from V and 3 bases from J, with 18 bases between. The CDR3 runs 16 residues. Here the CDR3 reads CASTIRWGPDTGELFF. The CDR3 coding sequence is TGTGCCAGCACCATACGTTGGGGTCCGGACACCGGGGAGCTGTTTTTT.

The V gene is TRBV2, the J gene TRBJ1-3; 7 positions match TRBD1. V lost 8 bases and J lost 4; bases outside the gene matches: 5. Germline assignment: CDR1 SNHLY and CDR2 FYNNEI. The CDR3 consists of 13 residues. CDR3 sequence: CASRQGQGNTIYF. CDR3 DNA sequence: TGTGCCAGCCGACAGGGTCAAGGAAACACCATATATTTT.

V gene TRBV5-1 combines with J gene TRBJ2-1; D gene ambiguous. The CDR3 consists of 15 residues. V lost 5 bases, J lost 0 bases, and 12 bases lay in between. Germline V gene sequence: CDR1 SGHRS, CDR2 YFSETQ. CDR3 sequence (DNA): TGCGCCAGCAGTGAGAATCCGAGCTCCTACAATGAGCAGTTCTTC. Residues: CASSENPSSYNEQFF.

This clone was recorded a few times. This sequence joins TRBV5-6 and TRBJ2-7, with D possibly matching TRBD1 (5 bases). This CDR3 has 19 amino acids. V was pared by 1 base and J by 5 bases, with 28 bases between. CDR1 and CDR2 (germline): SGHDT, YYEEEE. The CDR3 sequence: CASSLSYSDQGGQSDEQYF. The CDR3 DNA reads as TGTGCCAGCAGCTTGAGCTATAGTGATCAGGGCGGCCAGAGTGACGAGCAGTACTTC.

This clone was counted between two and nine times. This chain uses TRBV20-1 with TRBJ2-7; possible D gene TRBD2, 6 bases. CDR1 and CDR2 from the germline V gene are DFQATT and SNEGSKA (reference sequence). The germline V and J ends were trimmed by 1 base and 7 bases, with 8 bases remaining between them. The CDR3 loop spans 11 amino acids. DNA for the CDR3: TGCAGTGCTAGAGGGGGGAGGGAGCAGTACTTC. It encodes CSARGGREQYF.